The present entry profiles one T cell receptor (beta chain) with its context. What it binds is unknown. The record originates from a study of shared clonotypes between healthy human individuals. The CDR3 totals 15 residues. Germline V gives CDR1 SNHLY, CDR2 FYNNEI. V was shortened by 4 bases and J by 0 bases, with 10 bases between the two germline ends. Sorted-subset replicate PCR reactions contained roughly 190 ng DNA, corresponding to approximately 30,000 T cell genomes. Using immunoSEQ multiplex PCR, the repertoire was profiled, and TCRdb retains in-frame clones only, with some absent. There are 2 million to 2.5 million clones in the sample; approximately 95% occur only once, and about 0.37% lies in the top ten. Broader study findings: The donor pool, a small one, limited the genetic and exposure-history diversity represented.

J is TRBJ1-3 and V is TRBV2; TRBD1 is a possible D gene (5 bases). The clonotype was recovered from a man younger than 35 in good health. Some clones in this sample may be carry-over from other donors' samples. The material sequenced was naive CD4+ T cells from PBMCs. Subset here: CD45RA+ positively selected. The CDR3 nucleotides read TGTGCCAGCAGTGGGGACGGATCCTCTGGAAACACCATATATTTT. It translates to CASSGDGSSGNTIYF. The entire variable domain, with the rest obtained from reference TRBV2 and TRBJ1-3, is as follows: EPEVTQTPSHQVTQMGQEVILRCVPISNHLYFYWYRQILGQKVEFLVSFYNNEISEKSEIFDDQFSVERPDGSNFTLKIRSTKLEDSAMYFCASSGDGSSGNTIYFGEGSWLTVV.